The rows below give T cell receptor beta chains drawn from one sample of a study of lymphopenia after photon versus proton radiotherapy. Generated by immunoSEQ multiplex PCR, the TCRdb table keeps only in-frame clones and is missing some. Here the sample spans tens of thousands of clones, about 88% being singletons. Sequenced here: peripheral blood, sampled from a patient treated with proton-based radiotherapy. The receptor source for this set is a man aged 55-75 years with pancreatic cancer. Each CDR3 is given with its conserved first and last residue. Each record gives: clone size, CDR3 length, J gene, V gene, D gene, CDR3 protein, CDR3 DNA. The D gene is left open where the match is weak. Size is omitted from some rows. Given values are once, few, many or a class for expanded clones.

size: .
length: 15
J: TRBJ2-5
V: TRBV7-3
D: .
CDR3: CASSQRGTKQETQYF
DNA: TGTGCCAGCAGCCAACGAGGGACCAAGCAAGAGACCCAGTACTTC

size: .
length: 11
J: TRBJ2-3
V: TRBV5-6
D: .
CDR3: CASSLEDTQYF
DNA: TGTGCCAGCAGCTTGGAGGATACGCAGTATTTT

size: .
length: 15
J: TRBJ1-4
V: TRBV28
D: TRBD1
CDR3: CASSLSSGQGEKLFF
DNA: TGTGCCAGCAGTTTATCCTCGGGACAGGGGGAAAAACTGTTTTTT

size: .
length: 17
J: TRBJ2-7
V: TRBV15
D: .
CDR3: CATSRDLRGAGAYEQYF
DNA: TGTGCCACCAGCAGAGATCTGCGAGGGGCAGGGGCCTACGAGCAGTACTTC

size: .
length: 14
J: TRBJ1-1
V: TRBV14
D: .
CDR3: CASSQAGVYTEAFF
DNA: TGTGCCAGCAGCCAAGCCGGCGTCTACACTGAAGCTTTCTTT

size: .
length: 12
J: TRBJ1-1
V: TRBV10-3
D: .
CDR3: CAISFGNTEAFF
DNA: TGTGCCATCAGTTTCGGGAACACTGAAGCTTTCTTT

size: once
length: 14
J: TRBJ2-3
V: TRBV19
D: TRBD1
CDR3: CASSVGTGQDTQYF
DNA: TGTGCCAGTAGTGTAGGGACAGGGCAAGATACGCAGTATTTT

size: .
length: 13
J: TRBJ2-7
V: TRBV11-2
D: .
CDR3: CASSRPGAHEQYF
DNA: TGTGCCAGCAGCCGACCGGGGGCCCACGAGCAGTACTTC

size: .
length: 15
J: TRBJ1-4
V: TRBV19
D: .
CDR3: CASSILSATNEKLFF
DNA: TGTGCCAGTAGTATCCTCAGTGCAACTAATGAAAAACTGTTTTTT

size: .
length: 15
J: TRBJ2-7
V: TRBV6-6
D: TRBD2
CDR3: CASSLGLAGRKEQYF
DNA: TGTGCCAGCAGTCTCGGACTAGCGGGTCGCAAAGAGCAGTACTTC

size: .
length: 10
J: TRBJ2-3
V: TRBV29-1
D: .
CDR3: CSVDRDPQYF
DNA: TGCAGCGTTGACAGGGATCCGCAGTATTTT

size: .
length: 14
J: TRBJ1-2
V: TRBV6-5
D: .
CDR3: CASSKQGGNDGYTF
DNA: TGTGCCAGCAGTAAACAGGGCGGTAATGATGGCTACACCTTC

size: .
length: 14
J: TRBJ2-7
V: TRBV18
D: .
CDR3: CASSPATQGTEQYF
DNA: TGTGCCAGCTCACCAGCCACTCAGGGGACCGAGCAGTACTTC

size: .
length: 16
J: TRBJ2-5
V: TRBV5-4
D: TRBD2
CDR3: CASSLAGLAHKETQYF
DNA: TGTGCCAGCAGCTTGGCGGGACTAGCGCATAAAGAGACCCAGTACTTC

size: .
length: 15
J: TRBJ1-1
V: TRBV7-6
D: TRBD1
CDR3: CASSLGTGGWTEAFF
DNA: TGTGCCAGCAGCTTAGGTACAGGGGGGTGGACTGAAGCTTTCTTT

size: .
length: 17
J: TRBJ2-1
V: TRBV11-3
D: TRBD1
CDR3: CASSSPGQGAAANEQFF
DNA: TGTGCCAGCAGCTCGCCGGGACAGGGGGCAGCGGCGAATGAGCAGTTCTTC

size: .
length: 15
J: TRBJ2-7
V: TRBV11-3
D: TRBD1
CDR3: CASSFSTGSSYEQYF
DNA: TGTGCCAGCAGCTTCTCGACAGGGAGCTCCTACGAGCAGTACTTC

size: .
length: 18
J: TRBJ2-6
V: TRBV9
D: .
CDR3: CASSPSPGGPSGANVLTF
DNA: TGTGCCAGCAGCCCCTCCCCCGGAGGCCCGTCTGGGGCCAACGTCCTGACTTTC

size: .
length: 17
J: TRBJ2-1
V: TRBV7-2
D: .
CDR3: CASSLRGWVATSGEQFF
DNA: TGTGCCAGCAGCCTACGGGGGTGGGTAGCAACCTCGGGTGAGCAGTTCTTC

size: .
length: 17
J: TRBJ2-1
V: TRBV4-3
D: .
CDR3: CASSQDRGYRANNEQFF
DNA: TGCGCCAGCAGCCAAGATAGAGGATATCGGGCTAACAATGAGCAGTTCTTC

size: .
length: 14
J: TRBJ1-5
V: TRBV28
D: .
CDR3: CASCEGNSNQPQHF
DNA: TGTGCCAGCTGTGAGGGGAATAGCAATCAGCCCCAGCATTTT

size: .
length: 15
J: TRBJ2-1
V: TRBV18
D: TRBD1
CDR3: CATQTGASSYNEQFF
DNA: TGTGCCACTCAGACAGGGGCGAGCTCCTACAATGAGCAGTTCTTC

size: .
length: 13
J: TRBJ1-3
V: TRBV5-4
D: TRBD1
CDR3: CASSKDRANTIYF
DNA: TGTGCCAGCAGCAAGGACAGGGCGAACACCATATATTTT

size: few
length: 14
J: TRBJ1-1
V: TRBV7-9
D: .
CDR3: CASSFPVEGTEAFF
DNA: TGTGCCAGCTCTTTCCCCGTGGAAGGCACTGAAGCTTTCTTT

size: .
length: 19
J: TRBJ2-3
V: TRBV7-9
D: TRBD2
CDR3: CASSLVGSSGSFGEDTQYF
DNA: TGTGCCAGCAGCTTAGTAGGGTCTAGCGGGAGTTTTGGAGAAGATACGCAGTATTTT

size: .
length: 13
J: TRBJ2-7
V: TRBV9
D: TRBD1
CDR3: CASSVRTGAEQYF
DNA: TGTGCCAGCAGCGTCAGGACAGGGGCCGAGCAGTACTTC

size: .
length: 16
J: TRBJ1-1
V: TRBV5-5
D: .
CDR3: CASSSEFDRMNTEAFF
DNA: TGTGCCAGCAGCTCCGAGTTTGACCGAATGAACACTGAAGCTTTCTTT

size: .
length: 12
J: TRBJ2-2
V: TRBV30
D: .
CDR3: CAWRGDTGELFF
DNA: TGTGCCTGGAGAGGGGACACCGGGGAGCTGTTTTTT

size: .
length: 16
J: TRBJ2-7
V: TRBV28
D: .
CDR3: CASSLWSRGIDYEQYF
DNA: TGTGCCAGCAGTTTATGGAGCCGGGGAATCGACTACGAGCAGTACTTC

size: once
length: 15
J: TRBJ1-1
V: TRBV7-6
D: .
CDR3: CASSLHREDSTEAFF
DNA: TGTGCCAGCAGTCTTCACAGGGAAGACAGCACTGAAGCTTTCTTT

size: .
length: 15
J: TRBJ1-2
V: TRBV2
D: TRBD1
CDR3: CASMGQTRSNYGYTF
DNA: TGTGCCAGCATGGGACAGACCCGATCGAACTATGGCTACACCTTC

size: .
length: 15
J: TRBJ2-7
V: TRBV5-1
D: .
CDR3: CASRIWFTSSYEQYF
DNA: TGCGCCAGCAGAATTTGGTTCACCAGCTCCTACGAGCAGTACTTC

size: .
length: 15
J: TRBJ2-7
V: TRBV5-1
D: TRBD2
CDR3: CASSAIAGAQYEQYF
DNA: TGCGCCAGCAGCGCGATAGCGGGGGCCCAATACGAGCAGTACTTC

size: .
length: 13
J: TRBJ1-1
V: TRBV27
D: .
CDR3: CASSLRQNTEAFF
DNA: TGTGCCAGCAGTTTACGACAGAACACTGAAGCTTTCTTT

size: .
length: 11
J: TRBJ2-7
V: TRBV6-6
D: .
CDR3: CASRTLYEQYF
DNA: TGTGCCAGCAGGACCCTCTACGAGCAGTACTTC

size: .
length: 16
J: TRBJ2-3
V: TRBV30
D: .
CDR3: CAWSVDPAGPTDTQYF
DNA: TGTGCCTGGAGTGTAGATCCCGCGGGGCCCACAGATACGCAGTATTTT

size: .
length: 12
J: TRBJ2-7
V: TRBV7-8
D: .
CDR3: CASSLFRNEQYF
DNA: TGTGCCAGCAGCTTATTCCGGAACGAGCAGTACTTC

size: .
length: 10
J: TRBJ1-4
V: TRBV2
D: .
CDR3: CASSNEKLFF
DNA: TGTGCCAGCAGTAATGAAAAACTGTTTTTT

size: .
length: 13
J: TRBJ2-1
V: TRBV7-8
D: TRBD2
CDR3: CASSSGTTRPQFF
DNA: TGTGCCAGCAGCTCCGGGACTACCCGACCGCAGTTCTTC

size: .
length: 16
J: TRBJ2-3
V: TRBV27
D: .
CDR3: CASSLPRTHQADTQYF
DNA: TGTGCCAGCAGTCTTCCTAGGACCCACCAAGCAGATACGCAGTATTTT

size: once
length: 17
J: TRBJ1-5
V: TRBV27
D: TRBD1
CDR3: CASSLSGTGYSNQPQHF
DNA: TGTGCCAGCAGTTTATCCGGGACAGGTTATAGCAATCAGCCCCAGCATTTT

size: once
length: 15
J: TRBJ2-7
V: TRBV5-5
D: .
CDR3: CASSLQSGAGYEQYF
DNA: TGTGCCAGCAGCTTACAATCAGGGGCAGGCTACGAGCAGTACTTC

size: few
length: 14
J: TRBJ2-7
V: TRBV5-4
D: .
CDR3: CASSLWGKVDEQYF
DNA: TGTGCCAGCAGCTTGTGGGGAAAAGTAGACGAGCAGTACTTC

size: .
length: 15
J: TRBJ2-5
V: TRBV9
D: TRBD2
CDR3: CASSGGLAGFETQYF
DNA: TGTGCCAGCAGCGGCGGACTAGCGGGATTTGAGACCCAGTACTTC

size: .
length: 17
J: TRBJ2-3
V: TRBV5-1
D: TRBD2
CDR3: CASGRLASGGSTDTQYF
DNA: TGCGCCAGCGGACGCCTGGCTAGCGGGGGGAGCACAGATACGCAGTATTTT

size: .
length: 15
J: TRBJ2-7
V: TRBV27
D: .
CDR3: CASSKGGTEYYEQYF
DNA: TGTGCCAGCAGCAAAGGCGGGACAGAGTATTACGAGCAGTACTTC

size: few
length: 16
J: TRBJ2-1
V: TRBV28
D: TRBD2
CDR3: CASSTSTSGRKSEQFF
DNA: TGTGCCAGCAGTACCTCGACTAGCGGGAGGAAGAGTGAGCAGTTCTTC

size: few
length: 13
J: TRBJ1-1
V: TRBV15
D: TRBD1
CDR3: CATSRTDRGGAFF
DNA: TGTGCCACCAGCAGGACGGACAGGGGAGGGGCTTTCTTT

size: .
length: 20
J: TRBJ1-1
V: TRBV4-2
D: .
CDR3: CASSQEGQVGRFLQKTEAFF
DNA: TGTGCCAGCAGCCAAGAAGGGCAGGTGGGCCGTTTCCTTCAGAAGACTGAAGCTTTCTTT

size: .
length: 18
J: TRBJ2-3
V: TRBV9
D: TRBD2
CDR3: CASSTNSVPSGGTDTQYF
DNA: TGTGCCAGTTCTACGAACAGCGTTCCATCGGGGGGTACAGATACGCAGTATTTT

size: .
length: 16
J: TRBJ2-7
V: TRBV28
D: TRBD2
CDR3: CASTTPAASGRNEQYF
DNA: TGTGCCAGCACCACCCCGGCGGCTAGCGGGAGGAACGAGCAGTACTTC

size: few
length: 10
J: TRBJ2-1
V: TRBV20-1
D: .
CDR3: CSASQKRTFF
DNA: TGCAGTGCTAGCCAGAAACGCACGTTCTTC

size: .
length: 15
J: TRBJ1-5
V: TRBV27
D: .
CDR3: CASRIGRYSNQPQHF
DNA: TGTGCCAGCCGGATCGGTAGGTATAGCAATCAGCCCCAGCATTTT

size: .
length: 12
J: TRBJ1-1
V: TRBV15
D: .
CDR3: CATSRDWQEAFF
DNA: TGTGCCACCAGCAGAGATTGGCAGGAAGCTTTCTTT

size: .
length: 16
J: TRBJ2-6
V: TRBV28
D: TRBD1
CDR3: CASSPRTGWGANVLTF
DNA: TGTGCCAGCAGTCCGCGGACAGGCTGGGGGGCCAACGTCCTGACTTTC

size: .
length: 15
J: TRBJ2-2
V: TRBV7-8
D: TRBD2
CDR3: CASSLAGGPPGELFF
DNA: TGTGCCAGCAGCTTAGCGGGAGGGCCGCCCGGGGAGCTGTTTTTT

size: .
length: 15
J: TRBJ2-1
V: TRBV28
D: .
CDR3: CASKDRLYPYNEQFF
DNA: TGTGCCAGCAAAGACCGACTCTATCCTTACAATGAGCAGTTCTTC

size: .
length: 12
J: TRBJ2-7
V: TRBV11-2
D: .
CDR3: CASSLFAYEQYF
DNA: TGTGCCAGCAGCTTATTTGCCTACGAGCAGTACTTC